This TCR beta chain was obtained from a study of blood T cell repertoires in COVID-19. The germline gives CDR1 MDHEN, CDR2 SYDVKM. V shed 3 bases and J shed 4 bases, with 12 bases lying between them. CDR3 length: 14 amino acids. Libraries were prepared by immunoSEQ multiplex PCR; TCRdb keeps only in-frame clonotypes and omits some of them. The sample includes 300,000 to 400,000 clones, 80% to 90% of them seen just once. The sample taken for sequencing was PBMCs or T cells enriched from blood (not recorded which). The TCR was taken from a man aged 25 to 40 who had recovered from COVID-19. The chain is built from TRBV28 and TRBJ1-2; D gene ambiguous. The DNA for the CDR3 is TGTGCCAGCAGTTTTGAGGGAGGACTCTATGGCTACACCTTC. Translating it yields CASSFEGGLYGYTF.